This T cell receptor (beta chain) derives from a study of blood T cell repertoires in COVID-19 (dated by TCRdb to the early 2020s). For the study in its entirety: Collaborator samples came from the United States, Italy and Spain and covered acute and convalescent phases of COVID-19. Where HLA class I and class II types were available, the types were taken from metadata supplied by the sample provider, not from assay-based typing. The dataset comprised deeply sampled blood TCRbeta repertoires from subjects exposed to, actively infected with, or recovered from COVID-19. The prospective study material was composed of cDNA or gDNA derived from T cells, B-cell-depleted T cells, or PBMCs. Samples came from the ongoing ImmuneRACE study (first 160 participants) plus 1,254 subjects from 6 global collaborators. Sample metadata almost always included a de-identified subject ID, COVID-19 status, age in years and sex. The repertoires were released in a freely available public database intended as a resource for research on the immune response to SARS-CoV-2.

CDR3 length: 14 amino acids, cysteine to phenylalanine. Only the CDR3 DNA stays, 42 bases, in frame from base 1. Clipping removes 4 bases from V and 2 bases from J, with 3 as the unmatched junction base count. CDR1 and CDR2 are read off the germline V gene (reference sequence) as SEHNR and FQNEAQ. This clone was seen only once. The target of this receptor is not known. No much larger clonotype is one base removed from it; base qualities were not supplied. Participants in the prospective study were enrolled through a virtual design, were aged roughly 18 to 100 years, and lived in 20 to 30 United States geographic areas. In the prospective study, cohorts were assigned on the basis of participant-reported clinical history obtained from a screening survey and a study questionnaire. Recovered participants in ImmuneRACE Cohort 3 were defined by two consecutive negative NP/OP PCR tests, clearance by a healthcare professional, or resolution of symptoms. Mobile phlebotomists in the prospective study collected whole blood, serum and a nasopharyngeal or oropharyngeal swab from every participant. Additional blood draws and questionnaires over an approximately two-month period could optionally be provided by prospective study participants. Before DNA extraction, prospective study blood samples were shipped either frozen or at room temperature.

What the research found in general, with its limitations: The quantity of clinical and demographic metadata differed by source and by participant and was supplied without curation.

TCRbeta CDR3 regions were amplified from genomic DNA by means of the immunoSEQ Assay, a bias-controlled multiplex PCR. For the original study's pipeline: Within the assay, amplification of reference gene primers was used to estimate how many nucleated cells each sample contained. To quantify the absolute abundance of each unique TCRbeta CDR3 rearrangement, sequence reads were collapsed and filtered. Productive Simpson clonality was computed per sample as the square root of Simpson's diversity index over productive rearrangements. In TCRdb, the immuneACCESS table is reduced to in-frame sequences with V and J assigned. These tables do not hold every clone; where another copy was compared, an unresolved V gene accounts for under half, and the others remain unexplained. That table furnishes V, J and clone size, whereas the DNA furnished D and trimming. For this sample the table gives 280,000 or so clones, of which roughly 89% were detected only once. 6% to 6.5% of the sample comes from the top ten.

Sequenced input: PBMCs or T cells enriched from blood (not recorded which). This TCR was recovered from a middle-aged woman who had recovered from COVID-19. The sequence links TRBV7-9 to TRBJ2-5, and 8 junction bases match TRBD2. The CDR3 amino acid sequence is: CASSYGGVQETQYF. The nucleotide sequence reads TGTGCCAGCAGCTACGGGGGGGTACAAGAGACCCAGTACTTC.